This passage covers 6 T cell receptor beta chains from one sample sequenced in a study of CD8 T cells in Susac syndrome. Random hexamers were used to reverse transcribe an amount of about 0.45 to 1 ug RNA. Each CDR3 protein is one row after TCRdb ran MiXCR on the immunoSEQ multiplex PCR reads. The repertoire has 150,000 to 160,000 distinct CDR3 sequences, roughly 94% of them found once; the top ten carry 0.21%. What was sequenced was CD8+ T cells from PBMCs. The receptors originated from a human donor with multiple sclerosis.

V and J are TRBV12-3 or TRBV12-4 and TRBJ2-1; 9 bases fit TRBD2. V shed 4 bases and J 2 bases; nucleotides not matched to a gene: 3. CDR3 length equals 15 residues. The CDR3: CASSSGGGAYNEQFF. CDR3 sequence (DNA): TGTGCCAGCAGTTCCGGCGGGGGGGCCTACAATGAGCAGTTCTTC.

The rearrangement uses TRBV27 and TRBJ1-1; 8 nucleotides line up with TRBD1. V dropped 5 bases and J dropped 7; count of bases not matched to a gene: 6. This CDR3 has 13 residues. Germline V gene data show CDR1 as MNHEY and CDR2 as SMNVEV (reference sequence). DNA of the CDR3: TGTGCCAGCAGTCTAGGACAGGGCAGTGAAGCTTTCTTT. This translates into CASSLGQGSEAFF.

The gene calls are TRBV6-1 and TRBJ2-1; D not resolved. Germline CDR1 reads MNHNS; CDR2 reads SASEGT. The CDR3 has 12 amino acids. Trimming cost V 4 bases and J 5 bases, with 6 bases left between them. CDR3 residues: CASSGWDNEQFF. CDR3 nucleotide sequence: TGTGCCAGCAGTGGATGGGACAATGAGCAGTTCTTC.

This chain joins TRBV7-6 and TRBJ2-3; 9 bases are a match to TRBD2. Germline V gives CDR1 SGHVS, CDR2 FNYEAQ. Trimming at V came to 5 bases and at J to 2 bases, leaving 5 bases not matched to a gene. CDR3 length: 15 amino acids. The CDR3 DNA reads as TGTGCCAGCAGCAGACTAGCGGTCTTCACAGATACGCAGTATTTT. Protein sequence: CASSRLAVFTDTQYF.

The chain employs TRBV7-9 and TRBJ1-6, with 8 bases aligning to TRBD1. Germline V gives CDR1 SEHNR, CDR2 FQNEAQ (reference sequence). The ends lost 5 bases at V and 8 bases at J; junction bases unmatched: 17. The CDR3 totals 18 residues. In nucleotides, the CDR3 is TGTGCCAGCAGCCCCCGGACAGGGCTGGGGGGGGAAGATTCACCCCTCCACTTT. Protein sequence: CASSPRTGLGGEDSPLHF.

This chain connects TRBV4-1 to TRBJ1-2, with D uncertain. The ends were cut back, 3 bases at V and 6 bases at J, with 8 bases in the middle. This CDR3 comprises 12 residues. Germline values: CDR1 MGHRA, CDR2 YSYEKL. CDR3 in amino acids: CASSQGKNGYTF. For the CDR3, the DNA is TGCGCCAGCAGCCAGGGAAAAAATGGCTACACCTTC.